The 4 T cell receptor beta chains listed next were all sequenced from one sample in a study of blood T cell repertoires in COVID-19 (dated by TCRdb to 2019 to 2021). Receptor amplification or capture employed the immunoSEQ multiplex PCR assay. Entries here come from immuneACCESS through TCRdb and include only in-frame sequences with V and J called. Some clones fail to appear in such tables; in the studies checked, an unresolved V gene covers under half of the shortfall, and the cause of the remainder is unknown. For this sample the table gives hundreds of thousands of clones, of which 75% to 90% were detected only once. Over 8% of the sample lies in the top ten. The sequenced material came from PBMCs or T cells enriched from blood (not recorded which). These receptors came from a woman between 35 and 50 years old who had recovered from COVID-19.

CDR3 region: CASSVGTSGSHGEQFF. Here the CDR3 DNA reads TGTGCCAGCAGCGTAGGGACTAGCGGGAGCCACGGTGAGCAGTTCTTC. V usage is TRBV9 and J usage is TRBJ2-1, with 13 bases fitting TRBD2. Germline V gene data show CDR1 as SGDLS and CDR2 as YYNGEE. This CDR3 comprises 16 residues. V shed 0 bases, J shed 9 bases, and the junction held 6 bases outside the gene matches.

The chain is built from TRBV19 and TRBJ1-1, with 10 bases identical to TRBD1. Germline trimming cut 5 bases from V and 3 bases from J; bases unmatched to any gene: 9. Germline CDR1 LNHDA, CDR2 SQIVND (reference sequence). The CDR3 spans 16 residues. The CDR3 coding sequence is TGTGCCAGTAGTTCTCGACAGGGGGCGACGGACACTGAAGCTTTCTTT. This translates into CASSSRQGATDTEAFF.

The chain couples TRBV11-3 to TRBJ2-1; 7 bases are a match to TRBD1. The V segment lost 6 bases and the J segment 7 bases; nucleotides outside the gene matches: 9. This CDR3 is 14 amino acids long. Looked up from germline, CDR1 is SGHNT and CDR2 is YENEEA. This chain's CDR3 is CASRARQGWNEQFF. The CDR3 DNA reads TGTGCCAGCAGAGCCCGACAGGGCTGGAATGAGCAGTTCTTC.

CDR3: CASSSGRPQGENSYNEQFF. DNA for the CDR3: TGTGCCAGCAGCTCTGGGCGACCACAGGGGGAAAACTCTTACAATGAGCAGTTCTTC. The chain is built from TRBV7-6 and TRBJ2-1, with 8 nucleotides matching TRBD1. From germline, CDR1 is SGHVS and CDR2 FNYEAQ. The ends lost 4 bases at V and 4 bases at J; junction bases unmatched: 18. This CDR3 spans 19 amino acids.